This TCR beta chain was observed in a study of identical twins. Study results and caveats: Models predicted too little out-of-frame TCR alpha sharing in monozygotic twins.

The CDR3 loop spans 16 amino acids. Germline lookup yields CDR1 DFQATT and CDR2 SNEGSKA (reference sequence). V dropped 1 base and J dropped 4 bases, with 19 bases sitting between them. Of note for this clonotype: What it recognizes is unknown.

TCRdb re-derived calls from the 5' RACE reads in MiXCR, one entry per CDR3 protein. The sample shows about 520,000 distinct CDR3 sequences, around 20% of them seen only once. These records were also assigned to another study, of T cells expressing NK-cell markers. That source reports: Sorted CD3+CD56-NKG2C+, CD3+CD56+NKG2C- and CD3+CD56+NKG2C+ T cells were the source of the TCR beta repertoires. More than five donors had dominant NKG2C+ clonotypes that comprised about 1.0-7.0% of their CD8+ T cells.

The gene calls are TRBV20-1 and TRBJ2-5, with D perhaps assigned TRBD1 or TRBD2 (7 bases each). The material sequenced was CD4+ T cells sorted from blood. The source is a woman aged 18-35 years in good health. CDR3 sequence: CSARGQGGRNGETQYF. The CDR3 bases are TGCAGTGCTAGAGGACAGGGAGGGAGGAATGGAGAGACCCAGTACTTC.